The 21 T cell receptor beta chains in this list originate from one sample, sequenced in a study of human T cells and chemical hapten exposure. Time point in this sample: healthy volunteer bleed at 6 weeks. Unfractionated whole blood yielded total RNA. TCRdb reanalysed the RACE reads using MiXCR and keeps one entry per CDR3 protein. The table lists approximately 79,000 distinct CDR3 sequences, over 8.5% of them singletons. The sample taken for sequencing was whole blood. These receptors originate from a male donor in good health. Some clones in this sample may be carry-over from other donors' samples.

This clonotype was seen repeatedly, ten times or more. The V and J genes are TRBV7-6 and TRBJ2-3; perhaps TRBD1 as D (5 bases). The CDR3 sequence is 14 residues long. Trimming cost V 3 bases and J 1 base, with 8 bases left between them. Germline-derived CDR1 and CDR2 are SGHVS and FNYEAQ. The CDR3 spells CASSLEGGTDTQYF. Written as DNA, the CDR3 is TGTGCCAGCAGCTTGGAAGGGGGCACAGATACGCAGTATTTT.

This clonotype was counted ten times or more. The chain employs TRBV3-1 and TRBJ1-6; D remains ambiguous. The length of the CDR3 is 16 residues. V was trimmed by 1 base and J by 8 bases, leaving 15 bases between them. CDR1 is LGHDT and CDR2 is YNNKEL in the germline V gene (reference sequence). The CDR3 coding sequence is TGTGCCAGCAGCCAAGGTGCCCTGGGGAGGGATTCACCCCTCCACTTT. Its translation: CASSQGALGRDSPLHF.

The sample holds many counts of this clonotype. The rearrangement links TRBV2 to TRBJ1-4, with D uncertain. CDR3 length: 11 amino acids. V shed 5 bases and J shed 6 bases, with 4 bases lying between them. The germline V gene encodes CDR1 SNHLY and CDR2 FYNNEI. In nucleotides, the CDR3 is TGTGCCAGCAGTATGGATGAAAAACTGTTTTTT. Its protein is CASSMDEKLFF. Full variable domain (remainder filled in from reference TRBV2 and TRBJ1-4): EPEVTQTPSHQVTQMGQEVILRCVPISNHLYFYWYRQILGQKVEFLVSFYNNEISEKSEIFDDQFSVERPDGSNFTLKIRSTKLEDSAMYFCASSMDEKLFFGSGTQLSVL.

In its sample, this clonotype was seen a few times. The chain has TRBV27 and TRBJ1-1; D remains unclear. There are 15 residues in the CDR3. With 3 bases removed from V and 0 bases from J, the gap between germline ends came to 11 bases. Germline loops: CDR1 MNHEY, CDR2 SMNVEV (reference sequence). The CDR3 DNA reads as TGTGCCAGCAGTTTGGGCGTGGCTGTGAACACTGAAGCTTTCTTT. This codes for CASSLGVAVNTEAFF.

The V call is TRBV27, the J call TRBJ2-1; D remains unclear. The CDR3 has 13 amino acids. In germline, CDR1 is MNHEY, CDR2 SMNVEV (reference sequence). V lost 5 bases and J lost 6, with 11 bases in between. The CDR3 region has the DNA TGTGCCAGCAGTCTGGGCCGGGCCAATGAGCAGTTCTTC. The encoded protein is CASSLGRANEQFF.

The chain uses TRBV6-1 and TRBJ1-5; a possible D gene is TRBD1 (6 bases). The V gene's germline CDR1 is MNHNS and CDR2 SASEGT. The V end lost 6 bases, the J end lost 0 bases, and 12 bases lay between the germline ends. The CDR3 covers 15 residues. The CDR3 DNA reads as TGTGCCAGCAGCCGGGACAATAATAGCAATCAGCCCCAGCATTTT. Translated: CASSRDNNSNQPQHF.

The chain is built from TRBV11-3 and TRBJ2-1; D is perhaps TRBD1 (5 bases). The CDR3 is made up of 15 amino acids. CDR1 SGHNT and CDR2 YENEEA come from the germline V gene. Trimming removed 1 base at V and 7 bases at J, with 14 bases between. CDR3 sequence: CASSLVSRGINEQFF. The CDR3 nucleotides read TGTGCCAGCAGCTTAGTCTCTAGGGGAATTAATGAGCAGTTCTTC.

This clonotype was seen a handful of times. The chain uses TRBV6-2 or TRBV6-3 and TRBJ1-5; D remains ambiguous. The V gene's germline CDR1 is MNHEY and CDR2 SVGEGT. The CDR3 spans 13 residues. V dropped 4 bases and J dropped 4 bases, with 8 bases sitting between them. The CDR3 is CASSWQANQPQHF. The CDR3 coding sequence is TGTGCCAGCAGTTGGCAGGCGAATCAGCCCCAGCATTTT.

This clonotype appeared a few times. The chain combines TRBV28 with TRBJ2-7; possible D gene TRBD1, 6 bases. V was pared by 4 bases and J by 0 bases, with 16 bases between. The length of the CDR3 is 16 residues. Germline assignment: CDR1 MDHEN and CDR2 SYDVKM. CDR3 region: CASSSQSGVLSYEQYF. In nucleotides, the CDR3 is TGTGCCAGCAGTTCCCAATCAGGGGTCCTCTCCTACGAGCAGTACTTC.

The J gene is TRBJ2-3, the V gene TRBV10-3; D possibly matches TRBD1 or TRBD2 (6 bases each). This CDR3 spans 14 amino acids. The germline V gene has CDR1 ENHRY and CDR2 SYGVKD. V was trimmed by 2 bases and J by 3 bases, leaving 9 bases between them. The CDR3: CAISEGGRTDTQYF. CDR3 in DNA: TGTGCCATCAGTGAGGGGGGGCGGACAGATACGCAGTATTTT.

This clonotype was detected ten times or more. The chain uses TRBV7-8 and TRBJ1-6; 7 nucleotides agree with TRBD1. V lost 2 bases and J lost 7; bases outside the gene matches: 14. The CDR3 has 18 amino acids. CDR1 SGHVS and CDR2 FQNEAQ come from the germline V gene. The CDR3 region has the DNA TGTGCCAGCAGCTTAATCCACCGAGACAGGGCAGGGAATTCACCCCTCCACTTT. It yields the protein CASSLIHRDRAGNSPLHF.

This clonotype has ten or more counts. The chain links TRBV12-5 to TRBJ2-2; no clear D. Trimming stripped 7 bases from V and 5 bases from J, with 11 bases between. Germline V CDR1 and CDR2: LGHNT, FRNRAP. The CDR3 is 13 amino acids. The CDR3 DNA follows: TGTGCTAGTGCCCCGGATGGGACCGGGGAGCTGTTTTTT. Amino acid sequence: CASAPDGTGELFF.

This clonotype was seen at least ten times. The rearrangement joins TRBV10-3 to TRBJ2-1; D ambiguous. Trimming took off 4 bases at V and 7 bases at J, with 11 bases between the two ends. Per the germline V gene, CDR1 is ENHRY and CDR2 is SYGVKD. The CDR3 is made up of 13 amino acids. The CDR3 DNA is TGTGCCATCAGTGCGCACCCTGAGAATGAGCAGTTCTTC. Translation gives CAISAHPENEQFF.

This clonotype was detected many times. The DNA of the CDR3 is TGTGCCAGCAGCTTAGGCGGTGCAGGGGCGTTGGGGACTGAAGCTTTCTTT. This gives the protein CASSLGGAGALGTEAFF. This sequence joins TRBV7-2 and TRBJ1-1; maybe TRBD1 (6 bases). CDR3 length: 17 amino acids. Germline lookup yields CDR1 SGHTA and CDR2 FQGNSA. Deletions cut 1 base from V and 5 bases from J, with 20 bases between.

The table lists this clonotype with a few counts. In nucleotides, the CDR3 is TGTGCCAGCAGCGTAGGGGAGGGGGGACAGGGATTCCCGAACACTGAAGCTTTCTTT. Protein: CASSVGEGGQGFPNTEAFF. The chain carries TRBV9 and TRBJ1-1, with 9 bases aligning to TRBD1. The CDR3 covers 19 residues. Germline V gives CDR1 SGDLS, CDR2 YYNGEE. V lost 0 bases and J lost 1; bases outside the gene matches: 13. Complete variable domain (other parts from reference TRBV9 and TRBJ1-1): DSGVTQTPKHLITATGQRVTLRCSPRSGDLSVYWYQQSLDQGLQFLIQYYNGEERAKGNILERFSAQQFPDLHSELNLSSLELGDSALYFCASSVGEGGQGFPNTEAFFGQGTRLTVV.

This clonotype was picked up a small number of times. This rearrangement joins TRBV7-2 to TRBJ2-3, with 9 bases identical to TRBD2. Germline CDR1 and CDR2: SGHTA and FQGNSA. CDR3 length: 16 residues. V was clipped by 3 bases and J by 6 bases; unmatched bases: 10. The CDR3 DNA reads TGTGCCAGCAGCTTGGGGGAACTAGCGGGTAGGGATACGCAGTATTTT. Encoded protein: CASSLGELAGRDTQYF.

This chain links TRBV30 with TRBJ2-3, with TRBD2 matching 9 bases. Germline assignment: CDR1 GTSNPN and CDR2 SVGIG (reference sequence). CDR3 size: 16 residues. V was clipped by 0 bases and J by 4 bases; unmatched bases: 8. The CDR3 reads CAWSVLPSGIADTQYF. The CDR3 nucleotides read TGTGCCTGGAGTGTACTTCCTAGCGGGATCGCAGATACGCAGTATTTT.

The V gene is TRBV12-3 or TRBV12-4, the J gene TRBJ2-1; 10 nucleotides line up with TRBD2. There are 14 residues in the CDR3. With V trimmed by 6 bases and J by 8 bases, 7 bases remained unmatched. CDR3 residues: CASRKRGGPDEQFF. The CDR3 DNA is TGTGCCAGCAGGAAGCGGGGGGGCCCCGATGAGCAGTTCTTC.

This chain uses TRBV27 with TRBJ2-3; 12 nucleotides align to TRBD2. Per the germline V gene, CDR1 is MNHEY and CDR2 is SMNVEV (reference sequence). Losses at the gene ends were 4 bases for V and 0 bases for J; bases not matched to a gene: 5. The CDR3 is 17 residues long. The CDR3: CASSSPTSGGSTDTQYF. CDR3 in DNA: TGTGCCAGCAGTTCCCCGACTAGCGGGGGCAGCACAGATACGCAGTATTTT.

V is TRBV6-5 and J is TRBJ1-6; unclear D gene. In germline, CDR1 is MNHEY, CDR2 SVGAGI. CDR3 length: 14 residues. Between the trimmed V and J ends, which lost 6 bases and 0 bases, there was a span of 6 bases. The CDR3 DNA sequence: TGTGCCAGCAGCCTCAACTCCTATAATTCACCCCTCCACTTT. It encodes CASSLNSYNSPLHF.

In this sample, this clonotype turned up a few times. The chain links TRBV5-1 to TRBJ1-5; a weak D match, TRBD1 (5 bases). V gave up 0 bases and J gave up 9 bases, with 13 bases separating them. In germline, CDR1 is SGHRS, CDR2 YFSETQ. This CDR3 is 14 amino acids long. The CDR3 region has the DNA TGCGCCAGCAGCTTGGAGGGCGGGGACGGGCCCCAGCATTTT. It codes for CASSLEGGDGPQHF.